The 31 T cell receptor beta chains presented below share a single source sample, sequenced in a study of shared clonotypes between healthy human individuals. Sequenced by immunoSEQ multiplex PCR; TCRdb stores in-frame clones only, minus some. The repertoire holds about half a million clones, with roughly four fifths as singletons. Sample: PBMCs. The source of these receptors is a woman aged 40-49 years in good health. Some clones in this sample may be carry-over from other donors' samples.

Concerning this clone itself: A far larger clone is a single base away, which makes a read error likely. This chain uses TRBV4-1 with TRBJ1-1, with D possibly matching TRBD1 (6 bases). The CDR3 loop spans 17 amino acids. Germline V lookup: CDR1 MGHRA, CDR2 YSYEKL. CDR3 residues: CASSQDSRTGMNTGAFF. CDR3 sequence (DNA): TGCGCCAGCAGCCAAGATAGCAGAACAGGGATGAACACTGGAGCTTTCTTT.

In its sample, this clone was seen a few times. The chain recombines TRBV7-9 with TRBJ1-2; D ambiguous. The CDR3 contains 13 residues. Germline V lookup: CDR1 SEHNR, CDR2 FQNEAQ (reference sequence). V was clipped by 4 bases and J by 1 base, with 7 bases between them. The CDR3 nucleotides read TGTGCCAGCAGCTCGGAGATTAACTATGGCTACACCTTC. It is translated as CASSSEINYGYTF.

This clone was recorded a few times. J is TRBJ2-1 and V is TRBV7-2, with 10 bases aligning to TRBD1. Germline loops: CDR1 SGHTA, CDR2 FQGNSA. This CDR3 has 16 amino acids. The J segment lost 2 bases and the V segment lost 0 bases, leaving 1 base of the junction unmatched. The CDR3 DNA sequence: TGTGCCAGCAGCTTAGCAGGGACAGGGGCCTACAATGAGCAGTTCTTC. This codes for CASSLAGTGAYNEQFF. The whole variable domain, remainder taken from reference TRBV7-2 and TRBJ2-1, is GAGVSQSPSNKVTEKGKDVELRCDPISGHTALYWYRQSLGQGLEFLIYFQGNSAPDKSGLPSDRFSAERTGGSVSTLTIQRTQQEDSAVYLCASSLAGTGAYNEQFFGPGTRLTVL.

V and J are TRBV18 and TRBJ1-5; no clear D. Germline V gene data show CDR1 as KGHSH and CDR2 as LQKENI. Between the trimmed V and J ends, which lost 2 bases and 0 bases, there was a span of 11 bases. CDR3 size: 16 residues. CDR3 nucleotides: TGTGCCAGCTCACCAAGCAGGCCTTATAGCAATCAGCCCCAGCATTTT. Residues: CASSPSRPYSNQPQHF.

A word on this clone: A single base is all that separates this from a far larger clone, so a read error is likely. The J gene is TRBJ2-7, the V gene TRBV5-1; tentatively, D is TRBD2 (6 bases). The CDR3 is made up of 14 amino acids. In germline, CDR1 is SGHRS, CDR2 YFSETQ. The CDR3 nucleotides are TGCGCCAGCAGCTCCGGGAGTGGAGCCTACGGGCAGTACTTC. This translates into CASSSGSGAYGQYF.

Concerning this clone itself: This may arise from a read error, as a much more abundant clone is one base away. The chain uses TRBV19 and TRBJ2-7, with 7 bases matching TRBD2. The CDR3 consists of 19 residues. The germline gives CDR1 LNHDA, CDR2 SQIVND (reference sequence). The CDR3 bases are TGTGCCAATAACAAACCGTGGGGAGGGGAGGAAGATACAAGCTACGAGCAGTGCTTC. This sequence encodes CANNKPWGGEEDTSYEQCF.

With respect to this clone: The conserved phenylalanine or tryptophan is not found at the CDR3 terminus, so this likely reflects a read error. The CDR3 nucleotides are TGTGCTATCAGTGAGTCGCTGGACACACGCGGCGCCCAGCATCTT. Translating gives CAISESLDTRGAQHL. This chain joins TRBV10-3 and TRBJ1-5; a weak D match, TRBD1 (5 bases). The CDR3 has 15 amino acids. Germline values: CDR1 ENHRY, CDR2 SYGVKD.

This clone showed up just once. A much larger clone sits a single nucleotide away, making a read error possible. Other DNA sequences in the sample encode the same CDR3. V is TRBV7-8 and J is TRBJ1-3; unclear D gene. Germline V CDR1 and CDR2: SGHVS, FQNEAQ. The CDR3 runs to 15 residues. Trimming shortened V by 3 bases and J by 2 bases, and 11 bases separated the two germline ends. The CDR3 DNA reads TGTGCCAGCAGCTTCCGACAAGTAGCTGGAAACACCATATATTTT. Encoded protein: CASSFRQVAGNTIYF.

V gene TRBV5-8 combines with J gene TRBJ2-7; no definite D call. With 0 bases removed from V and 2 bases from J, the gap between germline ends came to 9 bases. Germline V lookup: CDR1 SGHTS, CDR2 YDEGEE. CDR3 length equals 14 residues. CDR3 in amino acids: CASSLAGETYEQYF. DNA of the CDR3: TGTGCCAGCAGCTTGGCAGGTGAGACCTACGAGCAGTACTTC.

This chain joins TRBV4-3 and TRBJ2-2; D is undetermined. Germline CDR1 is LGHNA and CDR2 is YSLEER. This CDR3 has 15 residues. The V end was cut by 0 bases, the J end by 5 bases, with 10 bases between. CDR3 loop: CASSQDLSVTGELFF. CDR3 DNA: TGCGCCAGCAGCCAAGATCTTTCAGTTACCGGGGAGCTGTTTTTT.

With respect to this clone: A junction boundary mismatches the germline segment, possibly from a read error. CDR3 DNA: TGCGCCCGCAGCCAAGATCTCTGGGGTGGGGGGAGCGGCGTCACCGGGGAGCTGTTTTTT. This gives the protein CARSQDLWGGGSGVTGELFF. The chain uses TRBV4-1 and TRBJ2-2, with a tentative D call TRBD2 (6 bases). The CDR3 length is 20 residues. Germline CDR1 is MGHRA and CDR2 is YSYEKL.

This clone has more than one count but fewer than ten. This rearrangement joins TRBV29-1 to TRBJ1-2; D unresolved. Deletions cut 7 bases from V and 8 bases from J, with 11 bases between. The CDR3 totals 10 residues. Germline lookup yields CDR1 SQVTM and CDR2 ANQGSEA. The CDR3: CSAGLEGYTF. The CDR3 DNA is TGCAGCGCCGGACTGGAAGGCTACACCTTC.

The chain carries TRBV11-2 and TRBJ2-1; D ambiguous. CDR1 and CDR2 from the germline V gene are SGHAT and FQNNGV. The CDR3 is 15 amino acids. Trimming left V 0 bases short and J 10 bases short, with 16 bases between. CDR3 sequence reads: CASSLDGSLASEQFF. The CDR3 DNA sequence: TGTGCCAGCAGCTTAGATGGGTCACTGGCGTCCGAGCAGTTCTTC. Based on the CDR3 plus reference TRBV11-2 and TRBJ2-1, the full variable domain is EAGVAQSPRYKIIEKRQSVAFWCNPISGHATLYWYQQILGQGPKLLIQFQNNGVVDDSQLPKDRFSAERLKGVDSTLKIQPAKLEDSAVYLCASSLDGSLASEQFFGPGTRLTVL.

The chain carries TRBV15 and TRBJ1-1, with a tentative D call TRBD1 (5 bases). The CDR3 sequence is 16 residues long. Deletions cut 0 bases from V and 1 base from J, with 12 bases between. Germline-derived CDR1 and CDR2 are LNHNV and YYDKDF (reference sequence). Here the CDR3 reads CATSRDPPGQNTEAFF. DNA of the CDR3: TGTGCCACCAGCAGAGACCCCCCAGGACAGAACACTGAAGCTTTCTTT.

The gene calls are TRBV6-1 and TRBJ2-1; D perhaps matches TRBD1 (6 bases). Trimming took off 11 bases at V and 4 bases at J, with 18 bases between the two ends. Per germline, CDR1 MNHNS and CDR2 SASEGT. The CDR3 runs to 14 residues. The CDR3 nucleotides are TGTGCCGTCAACAGGGTAGGGATATACAATGAGCAGTTCTTC. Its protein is CAVNRVGIYNEQFF.

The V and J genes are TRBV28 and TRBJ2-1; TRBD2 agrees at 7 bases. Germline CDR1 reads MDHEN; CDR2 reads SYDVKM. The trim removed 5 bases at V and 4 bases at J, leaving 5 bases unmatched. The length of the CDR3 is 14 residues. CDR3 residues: CASSRLAEYNEQFF. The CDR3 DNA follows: TGTGCCAGCAGTAGGCTAGCGGAGTACAATGAGCAGTTCTTC.

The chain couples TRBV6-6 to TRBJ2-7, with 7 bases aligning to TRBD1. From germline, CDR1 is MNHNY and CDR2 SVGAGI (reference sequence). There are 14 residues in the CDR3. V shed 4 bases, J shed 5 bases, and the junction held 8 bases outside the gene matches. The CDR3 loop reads CASSFGQEWHEQYF. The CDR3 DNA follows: TGTGCCAGCAGTTTCGGACAGGAATGGCACGAGCAGTACTTC.

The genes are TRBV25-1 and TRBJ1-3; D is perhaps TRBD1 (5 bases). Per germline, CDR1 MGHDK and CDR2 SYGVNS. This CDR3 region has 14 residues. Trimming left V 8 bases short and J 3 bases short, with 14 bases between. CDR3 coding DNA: TGTGCCAGCCAAACCGGGACGGATGGAAACACCATATATTTT. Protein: CASQTGTDGNTIYF.

The CDR3 DNA reads as TGTGCCAGCAGCTTGGCCCTCAGTATGGAGACCCAGTACTTC. It is translated as CASSLALSMETQYF. The chain links TRBV5-4 to TRBJ2-5; D is undetermined. Trimming removed 0 bases at V and 5 bases at J, with 11 bases between. This CDR3 is built from 14 residues. Germline CDR1 is SGHNT and CDR2 is YYREEE (reference sequence).

The CDR3 region is CASSPSRGTDTQYF. The CDR3 nucleotides are TGTGCCAGTAGCCCTTCGAGGGGGACAGATACGCAGTATTTT. V gene TRBV19 combines with J gene TRBJ2-3, with D tentatively TRBD1 (6 bases). Trimming shortened V by 6 bases and J by 3 bases, and 13 bases separated the two germline ends. The CDR3 is 14 amino acids. Per germline, CDR1 LNHDA and CDR2 SQIVND (reference sequence).

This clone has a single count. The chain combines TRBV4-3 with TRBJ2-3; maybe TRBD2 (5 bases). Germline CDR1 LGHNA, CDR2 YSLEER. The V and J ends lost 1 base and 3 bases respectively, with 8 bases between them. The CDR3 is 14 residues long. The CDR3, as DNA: TGCGCCAGCAGCCAAGTGGGAGTGACAGATACGCAGTATTTT. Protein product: CASSQVGVTDTQYF.

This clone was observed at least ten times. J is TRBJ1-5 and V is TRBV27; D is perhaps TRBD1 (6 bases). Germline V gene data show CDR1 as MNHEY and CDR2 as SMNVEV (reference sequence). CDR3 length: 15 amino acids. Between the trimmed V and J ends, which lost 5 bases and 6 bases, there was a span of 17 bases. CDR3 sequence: CASSKGDIEGQPQHF. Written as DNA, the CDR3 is TGTGCCAGCAGTAAAGGGGACATTGAGGGTCAGCCCCAGCATTTT.

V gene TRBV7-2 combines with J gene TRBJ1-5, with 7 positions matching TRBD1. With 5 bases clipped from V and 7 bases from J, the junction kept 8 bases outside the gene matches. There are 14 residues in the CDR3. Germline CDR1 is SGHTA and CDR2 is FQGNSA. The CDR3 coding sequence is TGTGCCAGCAGCCAGACAGGGTGGGGCCAGCCCCAGCATTTT. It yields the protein CASSQTGWGQPQHF.

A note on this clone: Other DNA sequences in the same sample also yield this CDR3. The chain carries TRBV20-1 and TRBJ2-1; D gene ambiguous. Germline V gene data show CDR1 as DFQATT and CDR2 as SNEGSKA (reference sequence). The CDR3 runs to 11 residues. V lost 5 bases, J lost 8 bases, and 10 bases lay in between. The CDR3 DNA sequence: TGCAGTGCTGCCCGGGTGGATGAGCAGTTCTTC. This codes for CSAARVDEQFF.

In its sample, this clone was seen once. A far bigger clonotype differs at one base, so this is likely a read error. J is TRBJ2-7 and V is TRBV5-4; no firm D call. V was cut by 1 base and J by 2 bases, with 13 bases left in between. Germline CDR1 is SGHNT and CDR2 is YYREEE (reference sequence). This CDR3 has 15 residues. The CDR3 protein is CASSLRQAVAYEQYF. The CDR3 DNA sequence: TGTGCCAGCAGCTTGAGGCAGGCCGTGGCCTACGAGCAGTACTTC.

CDR3 loop: CASSLAERGTQYF. The CDR3 bases are TGCGCCAGCAGCTTGGCCGAGCGGGGGACCCAGTACTTC. The V gene is TRBV5-1, the J gene TRBJ2-5, with TRBD2 matching 7 bases. The trim removed 0 bases at V and 7 bases at J, leaving 3 bases unmatched. Germline assignment: CDR1 SGHRS and CDR2 YFSETQ. The CDR3 has 13 residues.

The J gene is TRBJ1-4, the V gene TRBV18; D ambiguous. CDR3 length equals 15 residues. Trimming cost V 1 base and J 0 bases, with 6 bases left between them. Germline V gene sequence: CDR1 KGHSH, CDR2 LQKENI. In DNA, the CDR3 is TGTGCCAGCTCACCACGGCAGTCAACTAATGAAAAACTGTTTTTT. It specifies CASSPRQSTNEKLFF.

CDR3 sequence: CASRPDRDRPYEQYF. The CDR3 coding sequence is TGTGCCAGCAGGCCTGACAGGGACCGACCCTACGAGCAGTACTTC. The chain uses TRBV28 and TRBJ2-7, with TRBD1 identical over 7 bases. Per the germline V gene, CDR1 is MDHEN and CDR2 is SYDVKM. Trimming removed 6 bases from V and 2 bases from J; junction bases left unmatched: 10. The CDR3 covers 15 residues. Filled out from reference TRBV28 and TRBJ2-7, the complete variable domain reads DVKVTQSSRYLVKRTGEKVFLECVQDMDHENMFWYRQDPGLGLRLIYFSYDVKMKEKGDIPEGYSVSREKKERFSLILESASTNQTSMYLCASRPDRDRPYEQYFGPGTRLTVT.

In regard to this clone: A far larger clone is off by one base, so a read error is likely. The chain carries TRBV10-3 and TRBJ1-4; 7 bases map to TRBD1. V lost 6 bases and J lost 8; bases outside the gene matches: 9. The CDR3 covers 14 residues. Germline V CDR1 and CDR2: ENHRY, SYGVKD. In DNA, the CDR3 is TGTGCCATCAGGAGACAGGGAGGGGAGGAAAAACTGTTTTTT. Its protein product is CAIRRQGGEEKLFF.

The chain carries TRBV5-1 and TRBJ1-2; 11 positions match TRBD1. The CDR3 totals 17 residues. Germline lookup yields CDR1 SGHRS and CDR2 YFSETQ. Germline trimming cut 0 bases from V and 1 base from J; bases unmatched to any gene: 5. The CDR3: CASSLAPGTGGNYGYTF. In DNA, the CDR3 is TGCGCCAGCAGCTTGGCCCCCGGGACAGGGGGTAACTATGGCTACACCTTC.

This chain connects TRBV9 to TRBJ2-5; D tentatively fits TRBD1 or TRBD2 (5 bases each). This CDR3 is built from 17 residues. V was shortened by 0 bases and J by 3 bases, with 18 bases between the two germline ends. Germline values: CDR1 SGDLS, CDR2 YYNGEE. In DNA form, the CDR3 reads TGTGCCAGCAGCGTAGCTACTTTTGGGGGATTCGAAGAGACCCAGTACTTC. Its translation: CASSVATFGGFEETQYF.